One and the same sample provided the 27 T cell receptor beta chains below, sequenced in a study of T-cell memory formation after mild COVID-19. Via MiXCR, TCRdb re-called the 5' RACE reads, giving one row per CDR3 protein. This sample yields some 68,000 distinct CDR3 sequences, of which over 15% are seen a single time; roughly 30% belongs to the top ten. The sequenced sample was PBMCs or a T cell subset sorted from them (not recorded which). These TCRs come from an adult woman who had mild COVID-19 (a few samples of this study predate the infection). Cell type and time point are not known.

This chain links TRBV24-1 with TRBJ2-2, with no clear D. With 0 bases removed from V and 3 bases from J, the gap between germline ends came to 1 base. Germline loops: CDR1 KGHDR, CDR2 SFDVKD. The CDR3 consists of 13 residues. CDR3 region: CATSDLDTGELFF. The CDR3 DNA reads as TGTGCCACCAGTGATTTGGACACCGGGGAGCTGTTTTTT.

The V call is TRBV12-3 or TRBV12-4, the J call TRBJ2-1; 11 nucleotides agree with TRBD2. The V segment lost 5 bases and the J segment 8 bases; nucleotides outside the gene matches: 8. The CDR3 runs to 15 residues. CDR3 DNA sequence: TGTGCCAGCAGTCAGGGACTAGCGGAGATCGATGAGCAGTTCTTC. It codes for CASSQGLAEIDEQFF.

This clonotype has more than one count but fewer than ten. The rearrangement links TRBV5-1 to TRBJ2-7; 10 bases map to TRBD1. CDR3 length equals 19 residues. Trimming cost V 4 bases and J 4 bases; bases outside gene matches: 20. From germline, CDR1 is SGHRS and CDR2 YFSETQ. The CDR3 nucleotides are TGCGCCAGCAGCGCGACAGGGGGCGAACCTTCGTGGCCCTTTTACGAGCAGTACTTC. This encodes CASSATGGEPSWPFYEQYF.

This clonotype is medium-sized within its sample. CDR3 protein: CASSPRTGDTGELFF. The CDR3 coding sequence is TGTGCCAGCAGCCCCCGGACAGGGGACACCGGGGAGCTGTTTTTT. The chain employs TRBV3-1 and TRBJ2-2, with TRBD1 matching 9 bases. The V gene end was trimmed by 4 bases and the J gene end by 3 bases; junction bases not matched to a gene: 3. The CDR3 is 15 residues long. CDR1 and CDR2 from the germline V gene are LGHDT and YNNKEL (reference sequence).

The genes are TRBV7-9 and TRBJ2-7, with 10 bases lining up with TRBD2. CDR1 and CDR2 (germline): SEHNR, FQNEAQ (reference sequence). CDR3 size: 14 residues. V shed 5 bases, J shed 2 bases, and the junction held 3 bases outside the gene matches. The CDR3 region is CASSLLAGTYEQYF. The CDR3 DNA reads TGTGCCAGCAGCCTACTAGCGGGAACCTACGAGCAGTACTTC.

This chain joins TRBV12-3 or TRBV12-4 and TRBJ2-1, with D possibly TRBD1 on 5 matching bases. CDR3 size: 13 residues. Trimming stripped 5 bases from V and 4 bases from J, with 9 bases between. DNA of the CDR3: TGTGCCAGCAGTGAACAGGAATACAATGAGCAGTTCTTC. This encodes CASSEQEYNEQFF.

The chain has TRBV4-2 and TRBJ2-1; D is unclear. V gave up 1 base and J gave up 4 bases, with 11 bases separating them. The germline V gene has CDR1 LGHNA and CDR2 YNFKEQ. This CDR3 region has 15 residues. In nucleotides, the CDR3 is TGTGCCAGCAGCCAAGGACGAGGCCAATACAATGAGCAGTTCTTC. This sequence encodes CASSQGRGQYNEQFF.

A few counts support this clonotype. The V call is TRBV4-3, the J call TRBJ2-7, with TRBD2 matching over 12 bases. Germline CDR1 LGHNA, CDR2 YSLEER. Losses at the gene ends were 0 bases for V and 2 bases for J; bases not matched to a gene: 8. CDR3 size: 18 residues. Here the CDR3 reads CASSQDHESSGRAYEQYF. The CDR3 nucleotides are TGCGCCAGCAGCCAAGATCACGAGTCTAGCGGGAGGGCCTACGAGCAGTACTTC.

This chain uses TRBV27 with TRBJ2-2, with 8 positions matching TRBD1. Germline trimming cut 6 bases from V and 0 bases from J; bases unmatched to any gene: 3. Germline lookup yields CDR1 MNHEY and CDR2 SMNVEV (reference sequence). The CDR3 extends over 15 amino acids. The CDR3 DNA reads as TGTGCCAGCAGATGGACAGGGTCGAACACCGGGGAGCTGTTTTTT. Its protein product is CASRWTGSNTGELFF.

There are a few counts of this clonotype. The chain employs TRBV12-3 or TRBV12-4 and TRBJ1-2, with D uncertain. V was shortened by 8 bases and J by 8 bases, with 12 bases between the two germline ends. The CDR3 totals 11 residues. CDR3 DNA sequence: TGTGCCAGCTGTGGCATTTCCGGCTACACCTTC. Residues: CASCGISGYTF.

The rearrangement uses TRBV7-9 and TRBJ2-7, with D uncertain. V was clipped by 1 base and J by 7 bases, with 17 bases between them. Germline V gives CDR1 SEHNR, CDR2 FQNEAQ (reference sequence). CDR3 length equals 15 residues. This CDR3 reads CASSLEARPPEEQYF. The DNA of the CDR3 is TGTGCCAGCAGCTTAGAAGCACGGCCCCCTGAGGAGCAGTACTTC. Based on the CDR3 plus reference TRBV7-9 and TRBJ2-7, the full variable domain is DTGVSQNPRHKITKRGQNVTFRCDPISEHNRLYWYRQTLGQGPEFLTYFQNEAQLEKSRLLSDRFSAERPKGSFSTLEIQRTEQGDSAMYLCASSLEARPPEEQYFGPGTRLTVT.

This clonotype was counted only a few times. This chain links TRBV20-1 with TRBJ2-1; TRBD2 aligns across 9 bases. The CDR3 runs to 14 residues. CDR1 DFQATT and CDR2 SNEGSKA come from the germline V gene (reference sequence). V was clipped by 6 bases and J by 4 bases; unmatched bases: 7. The CDR3 loop is CSAEAGGRYNEQFF. CDR3 nucleotides: TGCAGTGCCGAGGCGGGGGGGAGGTACAATGAGCAGTTCTTC.

In its sample, this clonotype was seen a few times. This chain uses TRBV7-6 with TRBJ2-7, with 9 bases fitting TRBD2. Per germline, CDR1 SGHVS and CDR2 FNYEAQ. The V segment lost 1 base and the J segment 2 bases; nucleotides outside the gene matches: 6. The CDR3 is made up of 16 amino acids. CDR3 region: CASSLVPSGDTYEQYF. In DNA, the CDR3 is TGTGCCAGCAGCTTAGTACCTAGCGGGGATACCTACGAGCAGTACTTC.

The genes are TRBV4-1 and TRBJ1-1; no definite D call. Germline CDR1 reads MGHRA; CDR2 reads YSYEKL. V dropped 4 bases and J dropped 2 bases, with 11 bases sitting between them. CDR3 length equals 14 residues. This chain's CDR3 is CASSPRTDNTEAFF. The CDR3 DNA follows: TGCGCCAGCAGCCCTCGGACGGATAACACTGAAGCTTTCTTT.

J is TRBJ2-1 and V is TRBV27, with 9 positions matching TRBD2. Germline CDR1 reads MNHEY; CDR2 reads SMNVEV (reference sequence). The CDR3 covers 15 residues. Losses at the gene ends were 6 bases for V and 7 bases for J; bases not matched to a gene: 10. For the CDR3, the DNA is TGTGCCAGCAGCGTCGGGACTAGCCCCAGTAATGAGCAGTTCTTC. This gives the protein CASSVGTSPSNEQFF.

This clonotype was picked up a small number of times. Here the CDR3 reads CASSLASGNNEQFF. For the CDR3, the DNA is TGTGCCAGCAGCTTGGCTAGCGGAAACAATGAGCAGTTCTTC. J is TRBJ2-1 and V is TRBV5-6; the match to TRBD2 covers 7 bases. The CDR3 loop spans 14 amino acids. V lost 0 bases to trimming and J lost 5 bases; unmatched junction nucleotides: 2. Germline-derived CDR1 and CDR2 are SGHDT and YYEEEE.

As DNA, the CDR3 is TGCAGCGCCCGAAGTTGGGACTCCGAATCGAACACCGGGGAGCTGTTTTTT. This codes for CSARSWDSESNTGELFF. This chain uses TRBV29-1 with TRBJ2-2, with D perhaps TRBD2 (6 bases). Germline V gene lookup returns CDR1 SQVTM and CDR2 ANQGSEA. The CDR3 is made up of 17 amino acids. The V and J ends lost 7 bases and 0 bases respectively, with 21 bases between them.

This clonotype was seen more than once but under ten times. The chain joins TRBV7-9 to TRBJ2-1; tentatively, D is TRBD1 (5 bases). The CDR3 extends over 15 amino acids. Trimming pared 5 bases from V and 1 base from J, leaving 12 bases between. Germline V CDR1 and CDR2: SEHNR, FQNEAQ (reference sequence). CDR3 in DNA: TGTGCCAGCAGCGTCAGACAGTTTTCCTACAATGAGCAGTTCTTC. The encoded protein is CASSVRQFSYNEQFF.

Note on this clonotype: A much larger clone lies one base from this, so it may be a read error. This chain joins TRBV7-9 and TRBJ2-1; 8 nucleotides align to TRBD2. Germline CDR1 and CDR2: SEHNR and FQNEAQ (reference sequence). V shed 5 bases and J 6 bases; nucleotides not matched to a gene: 12. The CDR3 has 16 residues. The CDR3 spells CASSVVSGGPVNEQFF. The CDR3 bases are TGTGCCAGCAGCGTAGTGTCGGGAGGGCCCGTCAATGAGCAGTTCTTC.

V and J are TRBV11-2 and TRBJ2-5; the D call may be TRBD1 or TRBD2 (5 bases each). The germline CDR1 and CDR2 sequences are SGHAT and FQNNGV. Trimming cost V 0 bases and J 2 bases, with 16 bases left between them. This CDR3 has 17 amino acids. For the CDR3, the DNA is TGTGCCAGCAGCTTAGATCGTTGGGGGAGCCTACAAGAGACCCAGTACTTC. It encodes CASSLDRWGSLQETQYF.

The chain carries TRBV2 and TRBJ1-1; TRBD1 aligns across 8 bases. Per germline, CDR1 SNHLY and CDR2 FYNNEI. CDR3 length: 14 residues. The V gene end was trimmed by 6 bases and the J gene end by 5 bases; junction bases not matched to a gene: 8. CDR3 bases: TGTGCCAGCAGGCCCTACAGGGGGGTGACTGAAGCTTTCTTT. It yields the protein CASRPYRGVTEAFF.

There are a few counts of this clonotype. The chain employs TRBV14 and TRBJ1-2; 8 bases align to TRBD1. Germline trimming cut 0 bases from V and 8 bases from J; bases unmatched to any gene: 11. Germline loops: CDR1 SGHDN, CDR2 FVKESK. This CDR3 comprises 16 residues. The CDR3 reads CASSQDHLRGLGGYTF. The CDR3, as DNA: TGTGCCAGCAGCCAAGATCATCTCAGGGGGCTGGGAGGCTACACCTTC.

V and J are TRBV20-1 and TRBJ2-1; TRBD2 matches at 7 bases. This CDR3 spans 14 amino acids. CDR1 and CDR2 from the germline V gene are DFQATT and SNEGSKA (reference sequence). Trimming took 1 base from V and 5 from J; bases not matched to a gene: 5. The DNA for the CDR3 is TGCAGTGCTAGAGGGCTAGCGGATAACAATGAGCAGTTCTTC. Its translation: CSARGLADNNEQFF.

This chain joins TRBV11-3 and TRBJ2-1, with D perhaps TRBD1 (6 bases). Trimming took 4 bases from V and 3 from J, leaving 16 bases between them. The CDR3 is made up of 16 amino acids. Germline V gives CDR1 SGHNT, CDR2 YENEEA. CDR3: CASSSTTGTYYNEQFF. The CDR3 coding sequence is TGTGCCAGCAGCTCGACGACCGGGACATACTACAATGAGCAGTTCTTC.

A few counts support this clonotype. The chain couples TRBV12-3 or TRBV12-4 to TRBJ2-7; 7 nucleotides match TRBD2. The length of the CDR3 is 16 residues. Trimming took 3 bases from V and 0 from J; bases not matched to a gene: 8. CDR3 loop: CASSLGNWDYSYEQYF. In DNA form, the CDR3 reads TGTGCCAGCAGTTTGGGTAATTGGGACTACTCCTACGAGCAGTACTTC.

This clonotype was seen a handful of times. The chain has TRBV7-2 and TRBJ2-2, with 10 bases that match TRBD2. This CDR3 contains 18 residues. CDR1 and CDR2 from the germline V gene are SGHTA and FQGNSA. V dropped 5 bases and J dropped 0; count of bases not matched to a gene: 9. CDR3 coding DNA: TGTGCCAGCAGCACAGAACCACTAGCGGGGCCGAACACCGGGGAGCTGTTTTTT. Its translation: CASSTEPLAGPNTGELFF.

In this sample, this clonotype turned up a few times. The chain uses TRBV29-1 and TRBJ2-1, with D possibly TRBD1 on 6 matching bases. CDR1 is SQVTM, CDR2 ANQGSEA, per germline. V was clipped by 7 bases and J by 12 bases, with 25 bases between them. The CDR3 extends over 14 amino acids. The CDR3 DNA is TGCAGCGCCCCCGGGACAAGGGCCGCAAGTGGGCAGTTCTTC. Its translation: CSAPGTRAASGQFF.